The text below deals with one TCR beta chain. These data are taken from a study of T cells in Graves' hyperthyroidism and ophthalmopathy. The source material, RNA transcripts, was used to amplify TCR beta CDR3 regions. When the TCR CDR3 underwent first-round RT-PCR, the HTBI primer set was used. Using its own MiXCR run on the multiplex PCR reads, TCRdb lists one record per CDR3 protein. The sample consists of more than 300,000 distinct CDR3 sequences, approximately 18% of them appearing once. V lost 7 bases, J lost 0 bases, and 6 bases lay in between. CDR3 length equals 12 residues. The V gene's germline CDR1 is MNHEY and CDR2 SVGEGT.

The chain carries TRBV6-2 or TRBV6-3 and TRBJ2-5; D gene ambiguous. This clonotype was sampled from a woman aged 25-40 years with Graves' hyperthyroidism that later progressed to Graves' ophthalmopathy. Specimen: blood. The CDR3 DNA sequence: TGTGCCAGCATCACAGACCAAGAGACCCAGTACTTC. It codes for CASITDQETQYF.